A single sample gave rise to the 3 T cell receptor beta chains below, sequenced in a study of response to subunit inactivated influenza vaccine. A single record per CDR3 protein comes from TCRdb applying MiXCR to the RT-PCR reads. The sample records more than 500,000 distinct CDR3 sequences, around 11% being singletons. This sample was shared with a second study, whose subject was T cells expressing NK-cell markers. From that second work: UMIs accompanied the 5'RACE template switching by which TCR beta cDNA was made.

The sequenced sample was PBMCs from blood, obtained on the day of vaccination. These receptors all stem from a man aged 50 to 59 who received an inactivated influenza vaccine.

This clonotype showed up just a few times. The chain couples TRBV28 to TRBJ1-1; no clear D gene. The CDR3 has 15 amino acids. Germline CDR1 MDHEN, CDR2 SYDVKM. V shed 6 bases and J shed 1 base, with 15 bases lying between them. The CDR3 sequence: CASSPLRAKNTEAFF. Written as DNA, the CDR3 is TGTGCCAGCAGCCCCCTCCGGGCCAAGAACACTGAAGCTTTCTTT.

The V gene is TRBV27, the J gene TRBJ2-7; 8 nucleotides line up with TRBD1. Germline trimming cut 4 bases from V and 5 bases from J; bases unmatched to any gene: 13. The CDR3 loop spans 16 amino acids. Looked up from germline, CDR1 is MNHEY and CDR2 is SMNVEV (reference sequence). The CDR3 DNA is TGTGCCAGCAGTTCACAGGCCGGGACAGGTCCCCACGAGCAGTACTTC. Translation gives CASSSQAGTGPHEQYF.

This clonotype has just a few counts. The CDR3 region has the DNA TGTGCCAGCAGCCAAGATAAGTATGGTGAGCAGTTCTTC. Protein product: CASSQDKYGEQFF. This chain uses TRBV4-2 with TRBJ2-1; the D is unclear. Per the germline V gene, CDR1 is LGHNA and CDR2 is YNFKEQ. The CDR3 runs to 13 residues. Trimming stripped 0 bases from V and 9 bases from J, with 9 bases between.